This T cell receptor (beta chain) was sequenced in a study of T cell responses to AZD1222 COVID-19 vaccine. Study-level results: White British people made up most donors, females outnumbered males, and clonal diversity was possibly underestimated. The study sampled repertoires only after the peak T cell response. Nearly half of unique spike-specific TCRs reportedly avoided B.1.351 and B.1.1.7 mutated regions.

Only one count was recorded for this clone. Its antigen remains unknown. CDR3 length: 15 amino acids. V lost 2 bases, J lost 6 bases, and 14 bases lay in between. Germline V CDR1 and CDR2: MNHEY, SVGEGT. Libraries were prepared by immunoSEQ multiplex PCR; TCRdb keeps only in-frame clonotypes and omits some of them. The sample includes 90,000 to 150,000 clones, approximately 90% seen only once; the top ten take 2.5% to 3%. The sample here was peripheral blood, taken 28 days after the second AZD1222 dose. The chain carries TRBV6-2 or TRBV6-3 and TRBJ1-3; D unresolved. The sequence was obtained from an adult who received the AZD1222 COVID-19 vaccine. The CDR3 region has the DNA TGTGCCAGCAGTTACGGTTCCGCGACAAAAAACACCATATATTTT. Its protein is CASSYGSATKNTIYF.